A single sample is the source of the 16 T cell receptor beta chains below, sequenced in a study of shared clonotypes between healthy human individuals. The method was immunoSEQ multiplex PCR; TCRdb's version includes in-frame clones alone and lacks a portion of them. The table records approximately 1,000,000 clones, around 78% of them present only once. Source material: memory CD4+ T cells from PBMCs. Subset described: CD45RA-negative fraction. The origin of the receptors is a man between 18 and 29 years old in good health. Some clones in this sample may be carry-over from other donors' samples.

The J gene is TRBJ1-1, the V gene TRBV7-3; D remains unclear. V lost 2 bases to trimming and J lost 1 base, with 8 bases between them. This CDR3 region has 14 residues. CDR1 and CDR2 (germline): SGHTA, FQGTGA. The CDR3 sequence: CASSLARENTEAFF. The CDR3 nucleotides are TGTGCCAGCAGCTTAGCTAGGGAGAACACTGAAGCTTTCTTT.

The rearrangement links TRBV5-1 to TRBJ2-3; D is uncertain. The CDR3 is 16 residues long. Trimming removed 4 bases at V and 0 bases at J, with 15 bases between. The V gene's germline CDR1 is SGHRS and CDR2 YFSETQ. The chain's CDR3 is CASSHAELESTDTQYF. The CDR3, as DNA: TGCGCCAGCAGCCACGCGGAGTTGGAGAGCACAGATACGCAGTATTTT.

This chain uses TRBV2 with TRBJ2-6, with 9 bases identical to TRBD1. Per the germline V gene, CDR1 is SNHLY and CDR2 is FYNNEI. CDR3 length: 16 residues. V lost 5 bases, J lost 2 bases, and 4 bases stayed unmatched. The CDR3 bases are TGTGCCAGCAGTACAGGGGGCTATGCTGGGGCCAACGTCCTGACTTTC. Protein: CASSTGGYAGANVLTF.

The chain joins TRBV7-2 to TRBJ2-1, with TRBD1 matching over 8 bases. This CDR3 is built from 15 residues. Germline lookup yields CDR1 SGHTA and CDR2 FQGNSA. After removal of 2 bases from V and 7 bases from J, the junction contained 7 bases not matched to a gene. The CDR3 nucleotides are TGTGCCAGCAGCTTAATGGACAGGGTGGGTAATGAGCAGTTCTTC. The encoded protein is CASSLMDRVGNEQFF.

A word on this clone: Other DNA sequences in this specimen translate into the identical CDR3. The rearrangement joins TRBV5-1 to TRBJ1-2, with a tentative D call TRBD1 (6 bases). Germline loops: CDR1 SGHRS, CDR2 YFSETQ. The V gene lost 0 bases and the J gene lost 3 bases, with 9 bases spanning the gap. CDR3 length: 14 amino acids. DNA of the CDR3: TGCGCCAGCAGCTTGGGAGGGGGAGACTATGGCTACACCTTC. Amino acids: CASSLGGGDYGYTF.

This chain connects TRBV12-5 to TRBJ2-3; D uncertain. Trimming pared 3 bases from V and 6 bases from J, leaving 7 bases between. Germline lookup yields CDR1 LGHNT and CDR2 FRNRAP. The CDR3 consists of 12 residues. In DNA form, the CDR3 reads TGTGCTAGTGGTTTTGTTCCGGATACGCAGTATTTT. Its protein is CASGFVPDTQYF. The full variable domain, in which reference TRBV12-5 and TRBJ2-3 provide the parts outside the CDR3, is DARVTQTPRHKVTEMGQEVTMRCQPILGHNTVFWYRQTMMQGLELLAYFRNRAPLDDSGMPKDRFSAEMPDATLATLKIQPSEPRDSAVYFCASGFVPDTQYFGPGTRLTVL.

CDR3 in amino acids: CASSSNGLAAETQYF. Written as DNA, the CDR3 is TGTGCCAGCAGCTCAAATGGACTAGCTGCAGAGACCCAGTACTTC. This chain uses TRBV13 with TRBJ2-5, with 8 bases that match TRBD2. From germline, CDR1 is PRHDT and CDR2 FYEKMQ (reference sequence). This CDR3 region has 15 residues. V shed 4 bases, J shed 4 bases, and the junction held 8 bases outside the gene matches. The full variable domain, with the rest looked up from reference TRBV13 and TRBJ2-5, is AAGVIQSPRHLIKEKRETATLKCYPIPRHDTVYWYQQGPGQDPQFLISFYEKMQSDKGSIPDRFSAQQFSDYHSELNMSSLELGDSALYFCASSSNGLAAETQYFGPGTRLLVL.

The CDR3: CSAGGIETQYF. In DNA, the CDR3 is TGCAGTGCTGGGGGGATCGAGACCCAGTACTTC. The rearrangement uses TRBV20-1 and TRBJ2-5; TRBD2 might be the D (6 bases). Germline V gene lookup returns CDR1 DFQATT and CDR2 SNEGSKA (reference sequence). V gave up 5 bases and J gave up 5 bases, with 9 bases separating them. This CDR3 spans 11 amino acids.

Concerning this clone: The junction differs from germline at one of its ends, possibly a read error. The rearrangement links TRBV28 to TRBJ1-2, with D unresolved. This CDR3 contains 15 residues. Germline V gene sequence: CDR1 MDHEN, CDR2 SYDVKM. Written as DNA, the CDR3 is TGTGCCAGCAGTCTATGGATACAAACTAACTATGGCTACACCTTC. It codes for CASSLWIQTNYGYTF.

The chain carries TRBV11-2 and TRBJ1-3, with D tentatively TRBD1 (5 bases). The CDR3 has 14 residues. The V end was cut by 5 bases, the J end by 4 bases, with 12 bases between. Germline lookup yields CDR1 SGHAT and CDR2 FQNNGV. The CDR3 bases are TGTGCCAGCAGCAAGGGGTGGACAGGAAACACCATATATTTT. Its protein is CASSKGWTGNTIYF.

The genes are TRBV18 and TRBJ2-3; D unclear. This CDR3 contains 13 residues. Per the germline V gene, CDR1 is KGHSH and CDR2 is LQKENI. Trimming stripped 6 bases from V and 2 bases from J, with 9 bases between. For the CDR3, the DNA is TGTGCCAGCTCCGCGCCCTCCACAGATACGCAGTATTTT. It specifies CASSAPSTDTQYF.

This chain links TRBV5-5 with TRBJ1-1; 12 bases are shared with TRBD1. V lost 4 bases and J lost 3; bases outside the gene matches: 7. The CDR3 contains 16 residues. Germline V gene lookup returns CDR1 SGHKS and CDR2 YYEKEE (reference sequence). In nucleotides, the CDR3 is TGTGCCAGCAGCCCGGGACAGGGGGCTGGTGACACTGAAGCTTTCTTT. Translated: CASSPGQGAGDTEAFF. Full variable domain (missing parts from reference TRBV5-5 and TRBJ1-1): DAGVTQSPTHLIKTRGQQVTLRCSPISGHKSVSWYQQVLGQGPQFIFQYYEKEERGRGNFPDRFSARQFPNYSSELNVNALLLGDSALYLCASSPGQGAGDTEAFFGQGTRLTVV.

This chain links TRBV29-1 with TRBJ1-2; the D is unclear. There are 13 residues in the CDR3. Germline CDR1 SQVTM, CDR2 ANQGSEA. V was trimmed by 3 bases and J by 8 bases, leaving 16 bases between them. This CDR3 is CSVDPDGKGGYTF. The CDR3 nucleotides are TGCAGCGTTGACCCGGACGGAAAAGGGGGCTACACCTTC.

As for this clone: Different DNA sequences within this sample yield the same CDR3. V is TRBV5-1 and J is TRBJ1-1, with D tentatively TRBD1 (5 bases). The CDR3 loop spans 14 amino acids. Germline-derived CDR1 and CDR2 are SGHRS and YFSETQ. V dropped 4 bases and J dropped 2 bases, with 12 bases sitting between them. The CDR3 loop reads CASSVLQGNTEAFF. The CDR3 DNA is TGCGCCAGCAGCGTCCTTCAGGGAAACACTGAAGCTTTCTTT.

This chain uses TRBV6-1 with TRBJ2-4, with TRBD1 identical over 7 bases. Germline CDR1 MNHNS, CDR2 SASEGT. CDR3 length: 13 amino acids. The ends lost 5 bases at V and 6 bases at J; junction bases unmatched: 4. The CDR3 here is CASSTHRGNIQYF. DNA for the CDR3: TGTGCCAGCAGTACACACAGGGGAAACATTCAGTACTTC.

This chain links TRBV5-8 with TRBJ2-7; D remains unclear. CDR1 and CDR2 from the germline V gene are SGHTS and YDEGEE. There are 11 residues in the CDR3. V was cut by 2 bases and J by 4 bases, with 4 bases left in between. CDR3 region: CASSLKYEQYF. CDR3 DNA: TGTGCCAGCAGCTTAAAGTACGAGCAGTACTTC.